One sample yielded the 3 T cell receptor beta chains listed below, sequenced in a study of radiotherapy plus CTLA-4 blockade in lung cancer. Assay: immunoSEQ multiplex PCR; the TCRdb copy retains only in-frame clones and omits some. Among tens of thousands of clones listed, about 79% were seen once. The specimen was peripheral blood, collected from a patient treated with radiotherapy plus ipilimumab. The receptors were sampled from a human donor with non-small cell lung cancer that progressed on radiotherapy plus ipilimumab.

V gene TRBV19 combines with J gene TRBJ1-5; no clear D. CDR3 length: 16 residues. V was pared by 6 bases and J by 7 bases, with 22 bases between. From germline, CDR1 is LNHDA and CDR2 SQIVND (reference sequence). CDR3 coding DNA: TGTGCCAGTAGCTCGTCTTTGGTAGGAGGTCGGCAGCCCCAGCATTTT. Its translation is CASSSSLVGGRQPQHF.

This clone was detected once. This rearrangement joins TRBV28 to TRBJ1-4; maybe TRBD1 (5 bases). The CDR3 spans 16 residues. The V gene lost 4 bases and the J gene lost 5 bases, with 17 bases spanning the gap. Germline CDR1 and CDR2: MDHEN and SYDVKM. The CDR3 region has the DNA TGTGCCAGCAGTTCATGGGGGGAACAGGAAAATGAAAAACTGTTTTTT. Amino acid sequence: CASSSWGEQENEKLFF.

The chain has TRBV7-3 and TRBJ2-2, with 10 bases identical to TRBD1. V shed 0 bases, J shed 4 bases, and the junction held 2 bases outside the gene matches. Per the germline V gene, CDR1 is SGHTA and CDR2 is FQGTGA. This CDR3 is built from 16 residues. The CDR3 nucleotides read TGTGCCAGCAGCTTAACGGGACAGGGGCGCACCGGGGAGCTGTTTTTT. This codes for CASSLTGQGRTGELFF.